A single sample gave rise to the 20 T cell receptor beta chains below, sequenced in a study of Tregs in tolerant kidney transplant recipients. TCRdb's copy holds only in-frame clones and misses some; the assay was immunoSEQ multiplex PCR. The sample contains over 60,000 clones, roughly 84% of which appear only once. The material sequenced was CD4+ T cells from blood. The receptors were gathered from a human donor in good health.

This clone was detected only a few times. The rearrangement joins TRBV11-3 to TRBJ1-1; D gene ambiguous. The V gene's germline CDR1 is SGHNT and CDR2 YENEEA. Trimming took off 1 base at V and 4 bases at J, with 7 bases between the two ends. This CDR3 spans 13 amino acids. The CDR3 DNA reads TGTGCCAGCAGCTTAGTATTGGCCACTGAAGCTTTCTTT. Encoded protein: CASSLVLATEAFF.

V is TRBV11-3 and J is TRBJ1-3, with a tentative D call TRBD1 (5 bases). The CDR3 runs to 14 residues. The V end was cut by 1 base, the J end by 4 bases, with 8 bases between. Germline values: CDR1 SGHNT, CDR2 YENEEA. The CDR3 DNA follows: TGTGCCAGCAGCTTAGCACAGGTCGGAAACACCATATATTTT. This translates into CASSLAQVGNTIYF.

The genes are TRBV4-2 and TRBJ1-2; D unclear. Germline CDR1 reads LGHNA; CDR2 reads YNFKEQ. Deletions cut 0 bases from V and 4 bases from J, with 9 bases between. The CDR3 is 14 residues long. CDR3 loop: CASSQDRRAYGYTF. DNA of the CDR3: TGTGCCAGCAGCCAAGATCGACGGGCCTATGGCTACACCTTC.

The CDR3 nucleotides are TGCGCCAGCAGCTTGGCTACCGGAGGGACAGGGGCTCTCCATGGCTACACCTTC. Amino acids: CASSLATGGTGALHGYTF. This chain connects TRBV5-1 to TRBJ1-2; 10 bases are a match to TRBD1. Germline CDR1 SGHRS, CDR2 YFSETQ. V lost 0 bases and J lost 6; bases outside the gene matches: 14. The CDR3 is 18 residues long.

CDR3 nucleotides: TGTGCCAGCAGTGAAGCAGGCCGGACATATGGCTACACCTTC. Translation gives CASSEAGRTYGYTF. The chain recombines TRBV2 with TRBJ1-2; tentatively, D is TRBD1 (5 bases). Trimming took 0 bases from V and 5 from J, leaving 10 bases between them. CDR3 length: 14 residues. Germline assignment: CDR1 SNHLY and CDR2 FYNNEI.

The gene calls are TRBV7-3 and TRBJ2-7; D is unclear. There are 14 residues in the CDR3. The V end was cut by 0 bases, the J end by 0 bases, with 6 bases between. CDR1 and CDR2 (germline): SGHTA, FQGTGA. The CDR3 DNA is TGTGCCAGCAGCTTAACAGGTAGCTCCTACGAGCAGTACTTC. Protein sequence: CASSLTGSSYEQYF.

CDR3 nucleotide sequence: TGTGCCAGCAGCCTGACTAGCGGGGGATCCCTAACAGAGACCCAGTACTTC. Encoded protein: CASSLTSGGSLTETQYF. J is TRBJ2-5 and V is TRBV5-4, with 12 bases aligning to TRBD2. The trim removed 4 bases at V and 4 bases at J, leaving 11 bases unmatched. Germline V gives CDR1 SGHNT, CDR2 YYREEE (reference sequence). CDR3 length: 17 residues.

V usage is TRBV18 and J usage is TRBJ2-5; D not certain. Deletions cut 0 bases from V and 4 bases from J, with 9 bases between. Germline loops: CDR1 KGHSH, CDR2 LQKENI. The CDR3 length is 14 residues. CDR3 coding DNA: TGTGCCAGCTCACCACCGTCGATGGGAGAGACCCAGTACTTC. It specifies CASSPPSMGETQYF.

In its sample, this clone was seen once. V gene TRBV6-1 combines with J gene TRBJ1-5, with D hard to call. The CDR3 is made up of 14 amino acids. The V gene's germline CDR1 is MNHNS and CDR2 SASEGT. Trimming stripped 1 base from V and 5 bases from J, with 9 bases between. CDR3 nucleotide sequence: TGTGCCAGCAGTGAAGTTGCAGGCTATCAGCCCCAGCATTTT. It yields the protein CASSEVAGYQPQHF.

V gene TRBV7-2 combines with J gene TRBJ2-3; D gene uncertain. The CDR3 consists of 15 residues. V gave up 3 bases and J gave up 0 bases, with 10 bases separating them. Germline CDR1 reads SGHTA; CDR2 reads FQGNSA. Written as DNA, the CDR3 is TGTGCCAGCAGCTTGGACGGCATTAGCACAGATACGCAGTATTTT. Translated: CASSLDGISTDTQYF. The entire variable domain, with the rest obtained from reference TRBV7-2 and TRBJ2-3, is as follows: GAGVSQSPSNKVTEKGKDVELRCDPISGHTALYWYRQSLGQGLEFLIYFQGNSAPDKSGLPSDRFSAERTGGSVSTLTIQRTQQEDSAVYLCASSLDGISTDTQYFGPGTRLTVL.

The gene calls are TRBV7-9 and TRBJ1-6; TRBD1 aligns across 10 bases. In germline, CDR1 is SEHNR, CDR2 FQNEAQ (reference sequence). V shed 5 bases and J 6 bases; nucleotides not matched to a gene: 7. The CDR3 runs 16 residues. The CDR3 DNA reads as TGTGCCAGCAGCCCAGGGACAGGGGCCGGTAATTCACCCCTCCACTTT. This encodes CASSPGTGAGNSPLHF.

The V gene is TRBV2, the J gene TRBJ1-1; TRBD1 matches 7 bases. This CDR3 region has 13 residues. Germline CDR1 is SNHLY and CDR2 is FYNNEI. J gave up 4 bases and V 6 bases, and 5 bases lay outside the gene matches. The CDR3: CASSRQGSTEAFF. CDR3 nucleotides: TGTGCCAGCAGCAGACAGGGTAGCACTGAAGCTTTCTTT.

This clone was recorded a few times. The chain is built from TRBV2 and TRBJ2-4; TRBD2 aligns across 9 bases. CDR1 is SNHLY and CDR2 is FYNNEI in the germline V gene. This CDR3 has 17 amino acids. V shed 1 base, J shed 5 bases, and the junction held 9 bases outside the gene matches. The CDR3 protein is CASSEVGLAGPQNIQYF. The CDR3 DNA is TGTGCCAGCAGTGAAGTGGGGCTAGCGGGGCCGCAAAACATTCAGTACTTC.

V usage is TRBV5-1 and J usage is TRBJ2-1; TRBD2 matches 8 bases. Per the germline V gene, CDR1 is SGHRS and CDR2 is YFSETQ. The CDR3 is 14 amino acids. The ends lost 0 bases at V and 6 bases at J; junction bases unmatched: 2. The CDR3 loop is CASSLGTSGNEQFF. For the CDR3, the DNA is TGCGCCAGCAGCTTGGGTACTAGCGGCAATGAGCAGTTCTTC.

The chain links TRBV19 to TRBJ2-7, with D possibly TRBD1 on 6 matching bases. Trimming shortened V by 5 bases and J by 6 bases, and 17 bases separated the two germline ends. This CDR3 spans 14 amino acids. Germline lookup yields CDR1 LNHDA and CDR2 SQIVND (reference sequence). In DNA, the CDR3 is TGTGCCAGTAGTTCCCGAGGGGGTTTCGCCGAGCAGTACTTC. Protein: CASSSRGGFAEQYF.

Worth noting for this clone: Given the absence of the conserved phenylalanine or tryptophan at the CDR3 end, a read error is likely. The limits of the CDR3 on the DNA are not certain, so only TCRdb's listed CDR3 is given. The gene calls are TRBV5-6 and TRBJ2-7. The CDR3 length is 15 residues, termini included. Germline values: CDR1 SGHDT, CDR2 YYEEEE. The CDR3 sequence: CASSFNRGSREISYL.

This chain uses TRBV6-5 with TRBJ1-6; D remains ambiguous. V was clipped by 0 bases and J by 5 bases, with 2 bases between them. The CDR3 contains 13 residues. Germline V gene sequence: CDR1 MNHEY, CDR2 SVGAGI. The CDR3 coding sequence is TGTGCCAGCAGTTACTCGAATAATTCACCCCTCCACTTT. Residues: CASSYSNNSPLHF.

This chain uses TRBV11-2 with TRBJ2-3; TRBD2 matches 9 bases. The germline CDR1 and CDR2 sequences are SGHAT and FQNNGV. This CDR3 is 13 amino acids long. Trimming at V came to 10 bases and at J to 2 bases, leaving 4 bases not matched to a gene. The CDR3 sequence is CATLAGNTDTQYF. CDR3 DNA: TGTGCCACGCTAGCGGGGAACACAGATACGCAGTATTTT.

This clone came up once. V is TRBV18 and J is TRBJ2-3; no clear D gene. CDR1 is KGHSH, CDR2 LQKENI, per germline. CDR3 length: 12 amino acids. Trimming removed 3 bases at V and 3 bases at J, with 4 bases between. The CDR3 bases are TGTGCCAGCTCACCGAATACAGATACGCAGTATTTT. Protein product: CASSPNTDTQYF.

The V gene is TRBV15, the J gene TRBJ2-5, with D possibly being TRBD2 (5 bases). Germline V CDR1 and CDR2: LNHNV, YYDKDF (reference sequence). V was trimmed by 8 bases and J by 5 bases, leaving 21 bases between them. The CDR3 consists of 15 residues. CDR3 sequence: CATQLTRVAAETQYF. CDR3 DNA sequence: TGTGCCACCCAACTCACTAGGGTCGCTGCGGAGACCCAGTACTTC.